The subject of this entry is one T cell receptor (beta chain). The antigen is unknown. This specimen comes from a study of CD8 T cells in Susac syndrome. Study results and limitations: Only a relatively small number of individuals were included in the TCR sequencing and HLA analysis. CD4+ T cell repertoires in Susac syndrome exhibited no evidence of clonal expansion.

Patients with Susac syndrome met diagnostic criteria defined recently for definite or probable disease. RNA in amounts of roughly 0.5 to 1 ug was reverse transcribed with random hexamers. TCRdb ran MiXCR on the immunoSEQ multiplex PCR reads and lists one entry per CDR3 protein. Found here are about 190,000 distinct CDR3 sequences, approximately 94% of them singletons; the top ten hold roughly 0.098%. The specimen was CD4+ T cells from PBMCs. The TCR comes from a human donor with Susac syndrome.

In DNA form, the CDR3 reads TGTGCCACCAGTGACACGCCCGCAGATACGCAGTATTTT. The encoded protein is CATSDTPADTQYF. This chain links TRBV24-1 with TRBJ2-3, with D unresolved. Trimming cost V 4 bases and J 4 bases, with 8 bases left between them. Germline V gene sequence: CDR1 KGHDR, CDR2 SFDVKD. The CDR3 is 13 residues long.